This T cell receptor (beta chain) was captured in a study of control samples from healthy donors and cancer patients. Produced via immunoSEQ multiplex PCR; TCRdb's table is partial and in-frame only. The sample shows some 100,000 clones, roughly 87% of them seen only once. CDR1 is KGHSH, CDR2 LQKENI, per germline. CDR3 length: 16 residues. The ends were cut back, 3 bases at V and 6 bases at J, with 15 bases in the middle. This receptor was obtained from a woman in her fifties or sixties in good health. The sample comprised blood. This chain connects TRBV18 to TRBJ1-6; TRBD1 might be the D (5 bases). This CDR3 is CASSPLGQLSNSPLHF. In DNA form, the CDR3 reads TGTGCCAGCTCACCCCTTGGACAACTCTCTAATTCACCCCTCCACTTT.